Each of the 18 T cell receptor beta chains below was sequenced from the same sample in a study of shared clonotypes between healthy human individuals. Clones were sequenced by immunoSEQ multiplex PCR, and TCRdb holds only the in-frame ones, with some missing. The sample records about 490,000 clones, approximately 80% being singletons. The sample consisted of PBMCs. Source of these receptors: a woman in her 40s in good health. Some clones in this sample may be carry-over from other donors' samples.

The J gene is TRBJ2-7, the V gene TRBV2, with no clear D. The CDR3 spans 14 residues. Trimming left V 7 bases short and J 2 bases short, with 15 bases between. Germline loops: CDR1 SNHLY, CDR2 FYNNEI. CDR3 sequence reads: CASIPSAHPYEQYF. The CDR3 DNA follows: TGTGCCAGCATCCCAAGCGCCCATCCCTACGAGCAGTACTTC. Complete variable domain (other parts from reference TRBV2 and TRBJ2-7): EPEVTQTPSHQVTQMGQEVILRCVPISNHLYFYWYRQILGQKVEFLVSFYNNEISEKSEIFDDQFSVERPDGSNFTLKIRSTKLEDSAMYFCASIPSAHPYEQYFGPGTRLTVT.

Points on this clone: One base away lies a much larger clone, so this may be a sequencing read error. V is TRBV2 and J is TRBJ2-5; 10 nucleotides align to TRBD1. Looked up from germline, CDR1 is SNHLY and CDR2 is FYNNEI. This CDR3 is built from 14 residues. Trimming took 4 bases from V and 2 from J; bases not matched to a gene: 1. The CDR3 sequence is CASSGDRGQETQYF. The CDR3 DNA sequence: TGTGCCAGCAGTGGGGACAGGGGACAAGAGACCCAGTACTTC.

The genes are TRBV4-1 and TRBJ2-2; tentatively, D is TRBD2 (5 bases). CDR1 and CDR2 (germline): MGHRA, YSYEKL. The V end was cut by 0 bases, the J end by 6 bases, with 26 bases between. The CDR3 is 20 residues long. The CDR3, as DNA: TGCGCCAGCAGCCAAGATGGTCTATATGGCGGACTCCTTTCCCCCGGGGAGCTGTTTTTT. Translated, it gives CASSQDGLYGGLLSPGELFF.

Remarks on this clone: Germline and junction disagree at one end, which may indicate a read error. The sample holds other DNA sequences that translate to the same CDR3. The chain couples TRBV6-5 to TRBJ2-5, with TRBD2 identical over 7 bases. CDR3 length: 15 amino acids. Per the germline V gene, CDR1 is MNHEY and CDR2 is SVGAGI. The CDR3 here is CASSYSATSRETQYF. CDR3 nucleotide sequence: TGCGCCAGCAGTTACTCCGCGACTAGCAGAGAGACCCAGTACTTC.

This clone was observed a handful of times. This likely came from a read error, as a far larger clone is one base away. Here the CDR3 omits its conserved ending phenylalanine or tryptophan, so a read error is the likely source. The genes are TRBV7-8 and TRBJ2-7; D is ambiguous. Between the trimmed V and J ends, which lost 6 bases and 2 bases, there was a span of 17 bases. Germline V CDR1 and CDR2: SGHVS, FQNEAQ. The CDR3 runs to 15 residues. Here the CDR3 reads CASSFLRYSPYEQYL. CDR3 DNA: TGTGCCAGCAGTTTCCTCCGCTACTCACCCTACGAGCAGTACCTC.

V usage is TRBV28 and J usage is TRBJ1-2; TRBD1 matches at 12 bases. The junction had 7 bases not matched to a gene; V was cut back by 5 bases and J by 12 bases. Germline V gives CDR1 MDHEN, CDR2 SYDVKM. The CDR3 has 13 residues. This CDR3 reads CASSDSRDRGHTF. The CDR3 DNA follows: TGTGCCAGCAGTGACAGCCGGGACAGGGGGCACACCTTC.

The sample holds a few counts of this clone. Other DNA sequences in the same sample also yield this CDR3. V gene TRBV5-1 combines with J gene TRBJ1-2, with D possibly TRBD1 on 5 matching bases. The CDR3 runs to 14 residues. Trimming took 4 bases from V and 0 from J, leaving 10 bases between them. In germline, CDR1 is SGHRS, CDR2 YFSETQ. CDR3 residues: CASSTGTANYGYTF. CDR3 in DNA: TGCGCCAGCAGCACGGGGACGGCTAACTATGGCTACACCTTC.

This clone appeared a few times. This sample includes further DNA sequences coding for the same CDR3. This chain uses TRBV2 with TRBJ1-2; D not resolved. The germline gives CDR1 SNHLY, CDR2 FYNNEI. Trimming shortened V by 2 bases and J by 6 bases, and 4 bases separated the two germline ends. The CDR3 has 11 amino acids. The CDR3 DNA sequence: TGTGCCAGCAGTGAAAGGGATGGCTACACCTTC. This encodes CASSERDGYTF.

The rearrangement joins TRBV27 to TRBJ2-7, with 8 bases fitting TRBD2. The germline V gene has CDR1 MNHEY and CDR2 SMNVEV (reference sequence). Trimming took 2 bases from V and 5 from J; bases not matched to a gene: 5. CDR3 size: 14 residues. The DNA of the CDR3 is TGTGCCAGCAGTTTAGGCGGGAGGCCCCACGAGCAGTACTTC. Its protein product is CASSLGGRPHEQYF.

The table lists this clone with a count of one. CDR3 protein: CASSSWTENIQYF. CDR3 DNA sequence: TGTGCCAGTAGTTCGTGGACGGAGAACATTCAGTACTTC. This chain uses TRBV19 with TRBJ2-4; D unresolved. Deletions cut 5 bases from V and 7 bases from J, with 12 bases between. The CDR3 totals 13 residues. Germline V gene lookup returns CDR1 LNHDA and CDR2 SQIVND (reference sequence). Supplemented by reference TRBV19 and TRBJ2-4, the full variable domain reads DGGITQSPKYLFRKEGQNVTLSCEQNLNHDAMYWYRQDPGQGLRLIYYSQIVNDFQKGDIAEGYSVSREKKESFPLTVTSAQKNPTAFYLCASSSWTENIQYFGAGTRLSVL.

The rearrangement uses TRBV7-3 and TRBJ2-1, with 11 bases aligning to TRBD2. Trimming at V came to 4 bases and at J to 10 bases, leaving 9 bases not matched to a gene. CDR3 length: 15 amino acids. The V gene's germline CDR1 is SGHTA and CDR2 FQGTGA. The chain's CDR3 is CASSSTGLAEPEQFF. CDR3 DNA sequence: TGTGCCAGCAGCTCAACGGGACTAGCGGAACCCGAGCAGTTCTTC. Full variable domain (remainder filled in from reference TRBV7-3 and TRBJ2-1): GAGVSQTPSNKVTEKGKYVELRCDPISGHTALYWYRQSLGQGPEFLIYFQGTGAADDSGLPNDRFFAVRPEGSVSTLKIQRTERGDSAVYLCASSSTGLAEPEQFFGPGTRLTVL.

This clone occurred a few times. V and J are TRBV28 and TRBJ1-3, with D possibly being TRBD1 (5 bases). The V end was cut by 2 bases, the J end by 4 bases, with 12 bases between. CDR1 and CDR2 from the germline V gene are MDHEN and SYDVKM. The CDR3 extends over 15 amino acids. The CDR3 loop reads CASSLVQGEGNTIYF. The DNA for the CDR3 is TGTGCCAGCAGTTTAGTTCAGGGTGAAGGAAACACCATATATTTT.

The DNA for the CDR3 is TGTGCCAGCAGCCCACGGTGGCGGGGCCCAAGAAACTACGAGCAGTACTTC. Its translation: CASSPRWRGPRNYEQYF. J is TRBJ2-7 and V is TRBV7-9, with D perhaps TRBD2 (6 bases). Germline-derived CDR1 and CDR2 are SEHNR and FQNEAQ (reference sequence). This CDR3 is 17 amino acids long. V was clipped by 5 bases and J by 3 bases, with 23 bases between them.

V gene TRBV19 combines with J gene TRBJ2-2, with 11 bases identical to TRBD2. The V segment lost 3 bases and the J segment 6 bases; nucleotides outside the gene matches: 3. The CDR3 is 15 amino acids. Germline lookup yields CDR1 LNHDA and CDR2 SQIVND (reference sequence). In DNA, the CDR3 is TGTGCCAGTAGTATCTGGACTAGCGGGTCCGGGGAGCTGTTTTTT. Its translation is CASSIWTSGSGELFF.

This sequence joins TRBV6-5 and TRBJ1-1, with TRBD1 identical over 8 bases. Losses at the gene ends were 6 bases for V and 6 bases for J; bases not matched to a gene: 12. Germline values: CDR1 MNHEY, CDR2 SVGAGI. The CDR3 length is 15 residues. CDR3 in DNA: TGTGCCAGCAGCTCTACCAGGGGGCATCGGGCTGAAGCTTTCTTT. Protein: CASSSTRGHRAEAFF.

The table lists this clone with a few counts. V is TRBV30 and J is TRBJ1-1; tentatively, D is TRBD1 (6 bases). The germline V gene has CDR1 GTSNPN and CDR2 SVGIG (reference sequence). V shed 3 bases and J shed 4 bases, with 12 bases lying between them. CDR3 length equals 13 residues. The CDR3 is CAWSETGVTEAFF. The CDR3 DNA follows: TGTGCCTGGAGCGAGACAGGAGTCACTGAAGCTTTCTTT.

This chain links TRBV29-1 with TRBJ2-5; 8 bases agree with TRBD1. The tail of the sequence fits TRBJ2-7 better, so the J call may be wrong. CDR3 length equals 14 residues. The V gene's germline CDR1 is SQVTM and CDR2 ANQGSEA. The CDR3 spells CSVSRGPNSYEQYF. Written as DNA, the CDR3 is TGCAGCGTGTCCAGGGGGCCCAACTCCTACGAGCAGTACTTC.

This clone was recorded a few times. The conserved phenylalanine or tryptophan is not found at the CDR3 terminus, so this likely reflects a read error. The limits of the CDR3 on the DNA are not certain, so only TCRdb's listed CDR3 is given. V is TRBV7-8 and J is TRBJ1-2; the DNA was not used to check the table's D call, TRBD1. Germline V gene sequence: CDR1 SGHVS, CDR2 FQNEAQ. With termini counted, the CDR3 has 15 amino acids. The CDR3 here is CASSLAGTGHPPMPG.